The entry that follows covers one TCR beta chain sequence. Its antigen remains unidentified. Qualities for individual bases were not recorded, and no much larger clone is one base off. The data stem from a study of blood T cell repertoires in COVID-19 (TCRdb year 2020). Background for the entire study: The collaborator samples originated in the United States, Italy and Spain and spanned the acute and convalescent phases of COVID-19. The material from the prospective study consisted of cDNA or gDNA derived from T cells, B-cell-depleted T cells, or PBMCs. The dataset comprised deeply sampled blood TCRbeta repertoires from subjects exposed to, actively infected with, or recovered from COVID-19. A freely available public database, intended as a resource for researchers studying the immune response to SARS-CoV-2, is where the repertoires were released. The samples were drawn from the first 160 participants of the ongoing ImmuneRACE study and from 950 to 1,500 subjects provided by 6 global collaborators. The sample metadata nearly always contained a de-identified subject ID, COVID-19 status, age in years and sex. Where available, HLA class I and class II types were taken from metadata supplied by the sample provider and were not determined by assay-based typing. The paper's findings and limits, for the study overall: How much clinical and demographic metadata was included differed by source and by participant, and the metadata was provided uncurated.

At one collaborating source in Seattle, patients were enrolled during active infection and were followed longitudinally through the course of disease. Whole blood was collected in K2EDTA tubes by collaborating institutions according to the institutions' own protocols. Collaborator samples were shipped for TCRbeta analysis as frozen whole blood, isolated PBMCs, or DNA extracted from either sample type. TCRbeta CDR3 regions were amplified from genomic DNA by means of the immunoSEQ Assay, a bias-controlled multiplex PCR. The study's own analysis went as follows. The number of nucleated cells in each sample was estimated by amplification of reference gene primers within the assay. Sequence reads were collapsed and filtered to measure the absolute abundance of every unique TCRbeta CDR3 rearrangement. For each sample, productive Simpson clonality was calculated as the square root of Simpson's diversity index across productive rearrangements. TCRdb's version of the immuneACCESS table is confined to in-frame rearrangements and falls short of the full clone set. An unresolved V gene accounts for under half of the shortfall where checked; the remainder is of unknown origin. V, J and clone size are those of that table, while D and trimming were read from the DNA. The sample table records about 420,000 clones; around 90% of these occur just once. The ten largest account for 0.8% to 0.9% of the sample.

The CDR3, cysteine through phenylalanine, is 19 amino acids long. The DNA shown is the 57-base CDR3, in frame from base 1. Trimming takes 5 bases off V and 7 bases off J; junction bases not matched to a gene: 15. In the germline V gene, CDR1 corresponds to SNHLY and CDR2 to FYNNEI. The source material was peripheral blood. The receptor comes from a man aged 18 to 30 with COVID-19, enrolled during active disease. The chain employs TRBV2 and TRBJ1-6; the junction holds 12 bases that match TRBD1. The nucleotide sequence is TGTGCCAGCAGTTCCGTCCCGGGACAGGGGGCGGAATCGAATTCACCCCTCCACTTT. This encodes CASSSVPGQGAESNSPLHF.